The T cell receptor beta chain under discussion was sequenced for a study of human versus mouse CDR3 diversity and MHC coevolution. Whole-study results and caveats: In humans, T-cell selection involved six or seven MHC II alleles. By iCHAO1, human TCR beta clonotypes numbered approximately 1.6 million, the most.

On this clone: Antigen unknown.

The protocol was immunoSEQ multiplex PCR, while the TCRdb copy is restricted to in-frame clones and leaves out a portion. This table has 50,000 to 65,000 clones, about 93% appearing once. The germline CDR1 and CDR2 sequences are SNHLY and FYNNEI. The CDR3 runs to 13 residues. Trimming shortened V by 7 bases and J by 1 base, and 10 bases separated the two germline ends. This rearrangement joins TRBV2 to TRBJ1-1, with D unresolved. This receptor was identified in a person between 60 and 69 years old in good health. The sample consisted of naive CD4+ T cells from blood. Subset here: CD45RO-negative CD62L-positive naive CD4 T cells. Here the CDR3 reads CASKTGSNTEAFF. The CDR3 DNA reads TGTGCCAGCAAAACGGGATCGAACACTGAAGCTTTCTTT.